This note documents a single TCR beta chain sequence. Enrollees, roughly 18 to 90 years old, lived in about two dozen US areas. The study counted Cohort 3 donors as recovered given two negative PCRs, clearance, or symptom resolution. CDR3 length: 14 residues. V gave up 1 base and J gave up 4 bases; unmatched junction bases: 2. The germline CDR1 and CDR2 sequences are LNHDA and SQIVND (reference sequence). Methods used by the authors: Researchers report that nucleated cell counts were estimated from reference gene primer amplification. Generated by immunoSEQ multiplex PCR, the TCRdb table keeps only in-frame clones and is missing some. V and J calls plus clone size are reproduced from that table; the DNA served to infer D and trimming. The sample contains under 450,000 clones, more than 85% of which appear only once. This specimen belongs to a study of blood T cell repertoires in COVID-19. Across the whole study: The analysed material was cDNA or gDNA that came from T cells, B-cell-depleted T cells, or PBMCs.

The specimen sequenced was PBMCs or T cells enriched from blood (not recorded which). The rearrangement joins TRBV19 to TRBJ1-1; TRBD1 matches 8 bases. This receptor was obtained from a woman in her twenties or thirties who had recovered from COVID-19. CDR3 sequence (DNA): TGTGCCAGTAGTATAGGAACAGGGGGCACTGAAGCTTTCTTT. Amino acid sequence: CASSIGTGGTEAFF.